This T cell receptor (beta chain) was captured in a study of type 1 regulatory T cells. The wider study: An in vitro protocol generated T-allo10, a Tr1-enriched, alloantigen-specific CD4 T cell product. General observations from the study: Compared with non-Tr1 cells, Tr1 cells showed a narrower TCR repertoire.

Relative to its sample, this clonotype is medium-sized (0.01 to 0.1%). Its antigen is unidentified. Via MiXCR, TCRdb re-called the reads, giving one row per CDR3 protein. The table lists approximately 6,000 distinct CDR3 sequences, roughly a third of them singletons. The receptor comes from a human donor in good health. What was sequenced was cultured type 1 regulatory T (Tr1) cells, either the whole culture or a sorted fraction (not recorded which).

In DNA, the CDR3 is TGTGCCAGCAGTGAAGAGGGGGTCATCACTGAAGCTTTCTTT. Its translation is CASSEEGVITEAFF. The chain couples TRBV2 to TRBJ1-1, with a tentative D call TRBD1 (6 bases). Germline V gives CDR1 SNHLY, CDR2 FYNNEI. The CDR3 spans 14 residues. V was clipped by 1 base and J by 4 bases, with 10 bases between them.